These 20 T cell receptor beta chains were sequenced from one sample in a study of CD8+ T cells in alopecia areata (dated by TCRdb to about 2018). Preparation of the library involved the immunoSEQ multiplex PCR assay. For TCR sequencing, RNA was extracted from every sample and reverse transcribed into cDNA to serve as template. Imported from immuneACCESS, the table was reduced by TCRdb to in-frame sequences with V and J called. These copies leave out some clones; in studies compared against another copy, an unresolved V gene accounts for under half, and the cause of the remainder is not known. In all, the sample holds approximately 140,000 clones, and roughly 82% of those were seen once. The top ten clones comprise roughly 25% of the sample. In light of the paper, this sample's time point label describes: four to five weeks on oral tofacitinib. In the paper's terms, the treatment or condition label means: oral pan-JAK inhibitor, 5-10 mg twice daily.

The material was CD8+ T cells sorted from blood, obtained at week 4, from a patient treated with tofacitinib. These receptors all stem from a human donor with alopecia areata.

The chain employs TRBV29-1 and TRBJ2-3; D is possibly TRBD1 or TRBD2 (5 bases each). CDR1 and CDR2 (germline): SQVTM, ANQGSEA. This CDR3 contains 15 residues. Trimming stripped 2 bases from V and 3 bases from J, with 15 bases between. The CDR3 reads CSVERGLAGTDTQYF. CDR3 coding DNA: TGCAGCGTTGAACGGGGCCTAGCTGGTACAGATACGCAGTATTTT.

By frequency in the sample, this clone is medium-sized. V is TRBV7-8 and J is TRBJ2-7, with D unclear. Trimming cost V 7 bases and J 4 bases, with 17 bases left between them. The CDR3 totals 14 residues. The V gene's germline CDR1 is SGHVS and CDR2 FQNEAQ. The CDR3 sequence is CASTSYGPGYEQYF. For the CDR3, the DNA is TGTGCCAGCACCAGCTACGGACCTGGTTACGAGCAGTACTTC.

This rearrangement joins TRBV5-5 to TRBJ2-7; 8 bases are a match to TRBD1. Germline lookup yields CDR1 SGHKS and CDR2 YYEKEE (reference sequence). V was clipped by 2 bases and J by 5 bases; unmatched bases: 3. CDR3 size: 13 residues. In DNA form, the CDR3 reads TGTGCCAGCAGCTTCAGGGGGCTGGACGAGCAGTACTTC. Translated: CASSFRGLDEQYF.

The chain uses TRBV27 and TRBJ2-5; tentatively, D is TRBD2 (6 bases). CDR1 and CDR2 (germline): MNHEY, SMNVEV (reference sequence). The CDR3 totals 14 residues. V gave up 3 bases and J gave up 3 bases, with 11 bases separating them. The CDR3, as DNA: TGTGCCAGCAGTTTTCTCGGGGGTGAAGAGACCCAGTACTTC. Protein: CASSFLGGEETQYF.

The V call is TRBV11-2, the J call TRBJ2-7; D may correspond to TRBD1 or TRBD2 (6 bases each). The V end was cut by 5 bases, the J end by 7 bases, with 27 bases between. Per the germline V gene, CDR1 is SGHAT and CDR2 is FQNNGV. The CDR3 has 17 amino acids. The CDR3 sequence is CASSVYGGLGTVREQYF. The CDR3 nucleotides are TGTGCCAGCAGCGTATACGGGGGCCTGGGGACCGTGAGGGAGCAGTACTTC.

V and J are TRBV7-6 and TRBJ2-2, with D perhaps TRBD2 (6 bases). Germline loops: CDR1 SGHVS, CDR2 FNYEAQ. This CDR3 is 12 amino acids long. The V and J ends lost 5 bases and 8 bases respectively, with 9 bases between them. This chain's CDR3 is CASSHGGGELFF. DNA of the CDR3: TGTGCCAGCAGCCACGGGGGTGGGGAGCTGTTTTTT.

The rearrangement uses TRBV6-5 and TRBJ2-2; 8 bases map to TRBD1. Germline trimming cut 2 bases from V and 5 bases from J; bases unmatched to any gene: 7. Germline lookup yields CDR1 MNHEY and CDR2 SVGAGI. The CDR3 is 16 residues long. CDR3 nucleotide sequence: TGTGCCAGCAGTTACGCAGGGGGCAGGGATACCGGGGAGCTGTTTTTT. Residues: CASSYAGGRDTGELFF.

V usage is TRBV7-6 and J usage is TRBJ2-5, with D uncertain. V lost 10 bases to trimming and J lost 5 bases, with 8 bases between them. There are 10 residues in the CDR3. CDR1 and CDR2 (germline): SGHVS, FNYEAQ. CDR3: CATGRETQYF. As DNA, the CDR3 is TGTGCCACCGGACGGGAGACCCAGTACTTC. The entire variable domain, with the rest obtained from reference TRBV7-6 and TRBJ2-5, is as follows: GAGVSQSPRYKVTKRGQDVALRCDPISGHVSLYWYRQALGQGPEFLTYFNYEAQQDKSGLPNDRFSAERPEGSISTLTIQRTEQRDSAMYRCATGRETQYFGPGTRLLVL.

The chain carries TRBV19 and TRBJ1-1; 7 bases map to TRBD1. The J segment lost 5 bases and the V segment lost 3 bases, leaving 6 bases of the junction unmatched. Germline V CDR1 and CDR2: LNHDA, SQIVND (reference sequence). The CDR3 has 14 residues. In DNA, the CDR3 is TGTGCCAGTAGTATGAGGGGGCGCGGGACTGAAGCTTTCTTT. Translation gives CASSMRGRGTEAFF.

This clone has just a few counts. V gene TRBV4-1 combines with J gene TRBJ2-5; 8 nucleotides match TRBD2. Per the germline V gene, CDR1 is MGHRA and CDR2 is YSYEKL. There are 17 residues in the CDR3. V lost 2 bases, J lost 4 bases, and 12 bases stayed unmatched. In DNA, the CDR3 is TGCGCCAGCAGCCAATCCATTCCGGGACTAGGGGTAGAGACCCAGTACTTC. It specifies CASSQSIPGLGVETQYF.

The V call is TRBV7-2, the J call TRBJ2-7; D unclear. CDR3 size: 12 residues. The ends were cut back, 6 bases at V and 2 bases at J, with 8 bases in the middle. The germline CDR1 and CDR2 sequences are SGHTA and FQGNSA. For the CDR3, the DNA is TGTGCCAGCAGTCCCCCCACCTACGAGCAGTACTTC. It yields the protein CASSPPTYEQYF.

In its sample, this clone was seen a few times. This CDR3 reads CASSIFPGAYEQYF. In nucleotides, the CDR3 is TGTGCCAGTAGTATATTCCCAGGGGCCTACGAGCAGTACTTC. J is TRBJ2-7 and V is TRBV19; tentative D call: TRBD1 (6 bases). The CDR3 runs to 14 residues. Germline V gives CDR1 LNHDA, CDR2 SQIVND (reference sequence). V lost 2 bases and J 2 bases, leaving 10 bases between the germline ends.

This rearrangement joins TRBV18 to TRBJ2-5; TRBD1 is a possible D gene (5 bases). The length of the CDR3 is 13 residues. V was pared by 0 bases and J by 3 bases, with 5 bases between. The germline CDR1 and CDR2 sequences are KGHSH and LQKENI. In DNA form, the CDR3 reads TGTGCCAGCTCACCACCAGGGGAAGAGACCCAGTACTTC. Translating it yields CASSPPGEETQYF.

The CDR3: CASRRTGGYQETQYF. CDR3 DNA sequence: TGTGCCAGCAGGCGGACAGGGGGATATCAAGAGACCCAGTACTTC. J is TRBJ2-5 and V is TRBV6-5, with 10 bases aligning to TRBD1. This CDR3 has 15 residues. V was clipped by 6 bases and J by 2 bases; unmatched bases: 6. The germline V gene has CDR1 MNHEY and CDR2 SVGAGI.

The chain has TRBV4-1 and TRBJ2-3; 10 bases line up with TRBD1. From germline, CDR1 is MGHRA and CDR2 YSYEKL. Unmatched junction bases numbered 9, after V lost 1 base and J lost 11 bases. This CDR3 region has 15 residues. The CDR3 spells CASSQAWTGGIEQYF. The CDR3 DNA is TGCGCCAGCAGCCAAGCCTGGACAGGGGGAATCGAGCAGTATTTT.

This clone turned up a few times. The CDR3: CSVEVQANYGYTF. For the CDR3, the DNA is TGCAGCGTTGAAGTTCAAGCTAACTATGGCTACACCTTC. This rearrangement joins TRBV29-1 to TRBJ1-2; D remains ambiguous. V was pared by 1 base and J by 0 bases, with 6 bases between. The CDR3 is 13 amino acids. Germline CDR1 and CDR2: SQVTM and ANQGSEA.

The rearrangement uses TRBV5-1 and TRBJ1-2; possible D gene TRBD1, 5 bases. Trimming removed 4 bases from V and 4 bases from J, with 11 bases in between. The CDR3 runs to 13 residues. Germline-derived CDR1 and CDR2 are SGHRS and YFSETQ. CDR3 sequence reads: CASSPGLGYGYTF. The CDR3 nucleotides read TGCGCCAGCAGCCCGGGACTTGGCTATGGCTACACCTTC.

The chain recombines TRBV25-1 with TRBJ2-7; 10 nucleotides match TRBD1. V gave up 2 bases and J gave up 1 base; unmatched junction bases: 8. CDR1 is MGHDK, CDR2 SYGVNS, per germline. The CDR3 loop spans 17 amino acids. Here the CDR3 DNA reads TGTGCCAGCAGTGAAGAGGGACGGGACAGGGGTTCCTACGAGCAGTACTTC. Protein sequence: CASSEEGRDRGSYEQYF.

The chain combines TRBV4-2 with TRBJ1-6, with a weak D call TRBD1 (5 bases). Between the trimmed V and J ends, which lost 0 bases and 3 bases, there was a span of 9 bases. This CDR3 has 16 residues. Germline lookup yields CDR1 LGHNA and CDR2 YNFKEQ. The CDR3 spells CASSQDGGVYNSPLHF. The CDR3 nucleotides are TGTGCCAGCAGCCAAGATGGGGGGGTCTATAATTCACCCCTCCACTTT.

The chain combines TRBV4-1 with TRBJ1-3; D gene unclear. This CDR3 is 16 amino acids long. The V gene lost 4 bases and the J gene lost 1 base, with 14 bases spanning the gap. The germline V gene has CDR1 MGHRA and CDR2 YSYEKL. CDR3 amino acids: CASSPERGLSGNTIYF. CDR3 sequence (DNA): TGCGCCAGCAGCCCGGAGAGAGGGCTTTCTGGAAACACCATATATTTT.